The 15 T cell receptor beta chains presented below share a single source sample, sequenced in a study of T cell repertoires in cytomegalovirus infection. Using its own MiXCR run on the reads, TCRdb lists one record per CDR3 protein. The sample records 830,000 or so distinct CDR3 sequences, 32% being singletons. Their antigens are not known. This specimen consisted of cultured CD8+ T cells from PBMCs, obtained from culture after CMV antigen stimulation. The source is a human donor in good health (CMV status not recorded). Some clones in this sample may be carry-over from other donors' samples.

This clonotype turned up a few times. V gene TRBV2 combines with J gene TRBJ2-7, with D maybe TRBD1 (5 bases). The length of the CDR3 is 14 residues. The V end lost 8 bases, the J end lost 5 bases, and 19 bases lay between the germline ends. Germline V gives CDR1 SNHLY, CDR2 FYNNEI. CDR3 DNA: TGTGCCAGCTCGGGCAGGGTGGTTAGAGACGAGCAGTACGTC. Translating gives CASSGRVVRDEQYV.

The chain joins TRBV18 to TRBJ1-1, with D hard to call. Germline lookup yields CDR1 KGHSH and CDR2 LQKENI. The CDR3 loop spans 15 amino acids. V was shortened by 3 bases and J by 1 base, with 12 bases between the two germline ends. In DNA form, the CDR3 reads TGTGCCAGCTCACCTGGGAAGGTTAGGAACACTGAAGCTTTCTTT. As protein: CASSPGKVRNTEAFF.

In its sample, this clonotype was seen a few times. One junction end disagrees with the germline gene, perhaps due to a read error. The chain has TRBV7-7 and TRBJ1-5; no firm D call. In germline, CDR1 is SSHAT, CDR2 FNYEAQ (reference sequence). This CDR3 region has 15 residues. CDR3 sequence reads: CASSLETDSNQPQHF. The CDR3 bases are TGTGCTAGCAGCTTAGAGACGGATAGCAATCAGCCCCAGCATTTT.

This clonotype appeared a few times. The V gene is TRBV28, the J gene TRBJ2-1; TRBD2 matches at 11 bases. J was trimmed by 3 bases and V by 1 base; bases with no gene match: 8. The length of the CDR3 is 18 residues. Germline values: CDR1 MDHEN, CDR2 SYDVKM. The CDR3 sequence is CASSLSGLAGGYYNEQFF. CDR3 DNA sequence: TGTGCCAGCAGTTTATCTGGGCTAGCGGGGGGCTACTACAATGAGCAGTTCTTC. Together with reference TRBV28 and TRBJ2-1, the CDR3 gives the full variable domain: DVKVTQSSRYLVKRTGEKVFLECVQDMDHENMFWYRQDPGLGLRLIYFSYDVKMKEKGDIPEGYSVSREKKERFSLILESASTNQTSMYLCASSLSGLAGGYYNEQFFGPGTRLTVL.

The chain employs TRBV4-2 and TRBJ2-3, with 10 nucleotides matching TRBD1. V shed 1 base and J 5 bases; nucleotides not matched to a gene: 3. Germline CDR1 and CDR2: LGHNA and YNFKEQ. The CDR3 runs 15 residues. The CDR3 is CASSQVTGGLDTQYF. CDR3 DNA: TGTGCCAGCAGCCAAGTGACAGGGGGCTTAGATACGCAGTATTTT.

CDR3 sequence: CASSLLGLFREQFF. DNA for the CDR3: TGTGCCAGCAGTCTACTCGGACTCTTCAGAGAGCAGTTCTTC. J is TRBJ2-1 and V is TRBV6-2 or TRBV6-3; a weak D match, TRBD2 (5 bases). The CDR3 has 14 residues. Germline lookup yields CDR1 MNHEY and CDR2 SVGEGT. V lost 5 bases and J 10 bases, leaving 18 bases between the germline ends.

This clonotype occurred many times. The rearrangement uses TRBV7-2 and TRBJ1-4, with 9 bases matching TRBD1. With V trimmed by 10 bases and J by 5 bases, 5 bases remained unmatched. The CDR3 sequence is 13 residues long. CDR1 is SGHTA, CDR2 FQGNSA, per germline. In DNA form, the CDR3 reads TGTGCCATCCCGGGACAGGGAAATGAAAAACTGTTTTTT. As protein: CAIPGQGNEKLFF.

This clonotype was observed many times. The chain links TRBV7-2 to TRBJ2-1; D possibly corresponds to TRBD2 (6 bases). Germline-derived CDR1 and CDR2 are SGHTA and FQGNSA. The CDR3 extends over 17 amino acids. Trimming pared 2 bases from V and 0 bases from J, leaving 14 bases between. CDR3 bases: TGTGCCAGCAGCTTACCCGAAGAGACTAGCTCCTACAATGAGCAGTTCTTC. It specifies CASSLPEETSSYNEQFF.

This clonotype was seen only a few times. The chain is built from TRBV19 and TRBJ2-6, with D unresolved. From germline, CDR1 is LNHDA and CDR2 SQIVND (reference sequence). CDR3 length: 20 residues. Trimming removed 3 bases at V and 0 bases at J, with 21 bases between. The CDR3: CASSMWSREYVYSGANVLTF. The CDR3 region has the DNA TGTGCCAGTAGTATGTGGTCTAGGGAATACGTTTACTCTGGGGCCAACGTCCTGACTTTC.

This clonotype was recorded a few times. V and J are TRBV19 and TRBJ2-3, with D maybe TRBD1 (5 bases). Trimming pared 2 bases from V and 3 bases from J, leaving 15 bases between. There are 16 residues in the CDR3. Germline CDR1 and CDR2: LNHDA and SQIVND (reference sequence). The CDR3 DNA is TGTGCCAGTAGTATAAACCCCGACAGAGAGACAGATACGCAGTATTTT. Residues: CASSINPDRETDTQYF. Full variable domain (remainder filled in from reference TRBV19 and TRBJ2-3): DGGITQSPKYLFRKEGQNVTLSCEQNLNHDAMYWYRQDPGQGLRLIYYSQIVNDFQKGDIAEGYSVSREKKESFPLTVTSAQKNPTAFYLCASSINPDRETDTQYFGPGTRLTVL.

This clonotype has just a few counts. Relative to the germline gene, one junction end is altered; a read error may explain this. The chain recombines TRBV7-7 with TRBJ2-2; 8 bases agree with TRBD1. Germline V gives CDR1 SSHAT, CDR2 FNYEAQ (reference sequence). The length of the CDR3 is 17 residues. CDR3 bases: TGTGCTAGCAGCTTAGCGACGGACAGGGCTCTTGCCGGGGAGCTGTTTTTT. Amino acids: CASSLATDRALAGELFF.

This clonotype was observed once. A much larger clone lies a single base off, so this may be a read error. The genes are TRBV7-6 and TRBJ2-1; 9 nucleotides agree with TRBD2. The germline V gene has CDR1 SGHVS and CDR2 FNYEAQ. CDR3 length: 15 amino acids. CDR3 nucleotide sequence: TGTGCCAACAGCTTAGCGGGGGCCGAATACAATGAGCAGTTCTTC. Protein product: CANSLAGAEYNEQFF.

This clonotype was counted a few times. This chain joins TRBV2 and TRBJ2-3; TRBD2 matches 8 bases. The CDR3 is made up of 13 amino acids. Germline V gene data show CDR1 as SNHLY and CDR2 as FYNNEI. V lost 6 bases and J lost 7; bases outside the gene matches: 6. The CDR3: CASRGLARNTQYF. For the CDR3, the DNA is TGTGCCAGCAGAGGACTAGCTCGGAATACGCAGTATTTT. Based on the CDR3 plus reference TRBV2 and TRBJ2-3, the full variable domain is EPEVTQTPSHQVTQMGQEVILRCVPISNHLYFYWYRQILGQKVEFLVSFYNNEISEKSEIFDDQFSVERPDGSNFTLKIRSTKLEDSAMYFCASRGLARNTQYFGPGTRLTVL.

The genes are TRBV5-6 and TRBJ1-5; D gene uncertain. Germline V lookup: CDR1 SGHDT, CDR2 YYEEEE. V lost 2 bases and J lost 7, with 13 bases in between. This CDR3 spans 14 amino acids. CDR3 in DNA: TGTGCCAGCAGCTTCAGAGGGAGGAGACAGCCCCAGCATTTT. Translated: CASSFRGRRQPQHF.

The gene calls are TRBV4-2 and TRBJ1-1; D is unclear. CDR1 is LGHNA and CDR2 is YNFKEQ in the germline V gene. The CDR3 has 16 amino acids. Trimming left V 0 bases short and J 4 bases short, with 15 bases between. The CDR3 is CASSQDNSDEITEAFF. The DNA for the CDR3 is TGTGCCAGCAGCCAAGATAACTCAGACGAGATCACTGAAGCTTTCTTT.